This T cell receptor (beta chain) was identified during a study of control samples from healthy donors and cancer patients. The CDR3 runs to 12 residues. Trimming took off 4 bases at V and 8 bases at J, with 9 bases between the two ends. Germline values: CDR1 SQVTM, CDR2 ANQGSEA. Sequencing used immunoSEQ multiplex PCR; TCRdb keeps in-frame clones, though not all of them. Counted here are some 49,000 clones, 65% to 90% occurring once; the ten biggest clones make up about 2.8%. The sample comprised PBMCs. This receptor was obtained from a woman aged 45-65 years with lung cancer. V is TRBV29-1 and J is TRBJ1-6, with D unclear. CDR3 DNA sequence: TGCAGCGTTGGGGATATGGATTCACCCCTCCACTTT. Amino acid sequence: CSVGDMDSPLHF.